This T cell receptor (beta chain) was sequenced during a study of T cell responses to AZD1222 COVID-19 vaccine. Here immunoSEQ multiplex PCR was the method, and the copy in TCRdb shows in-frame clones only, minus some. The top ten hold about 5.4% of the sample, which has about 130,000 clones, 88% seen once. This CDR3 has 12 amino acids. V lost 10 bases to trimming and J lost 5 bases, with 12 bases between them. Germline V gives CDR1 MDHEN, CDR2 SYDVKM. This specimen was peripheral blood, taken on day 0 of AZD1222 vaccination. V and J are TRBV28 and TRBJ2-1, with D possibly matching TRBD2 (7 bases). The sequence came from an adult in good health. The CDR3 DNA follows: TGTGCCACTTACGGGGGGCACAATGAGCAGTTCTTC. Amino acid sequence: CATYGGHNEQFF.